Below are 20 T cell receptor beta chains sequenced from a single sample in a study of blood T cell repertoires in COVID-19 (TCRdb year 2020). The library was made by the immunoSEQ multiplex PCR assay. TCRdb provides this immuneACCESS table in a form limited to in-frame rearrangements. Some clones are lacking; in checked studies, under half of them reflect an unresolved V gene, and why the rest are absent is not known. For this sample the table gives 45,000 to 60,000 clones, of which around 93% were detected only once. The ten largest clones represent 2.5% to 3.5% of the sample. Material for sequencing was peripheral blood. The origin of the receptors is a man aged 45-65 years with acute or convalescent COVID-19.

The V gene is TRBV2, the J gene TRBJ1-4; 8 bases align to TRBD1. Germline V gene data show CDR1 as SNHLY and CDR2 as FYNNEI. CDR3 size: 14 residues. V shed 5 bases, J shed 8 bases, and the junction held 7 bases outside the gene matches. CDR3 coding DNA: TGTGCCAGCAGTTGGACAGGGCGGGAGGAAAAACTGTTTTTT. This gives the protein CASSWTGREEKLFF. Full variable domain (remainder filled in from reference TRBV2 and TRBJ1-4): EPEVTQTPSHQVTQMGQEVILRCVPISNHLYFYWYRQILGQKVEFLVSFYNNEISEKSEIFDDQFSVERPDGSNFTLKIRSTKLEDSAMYFCASSWTGREEKLFFGSGTQLSVL.

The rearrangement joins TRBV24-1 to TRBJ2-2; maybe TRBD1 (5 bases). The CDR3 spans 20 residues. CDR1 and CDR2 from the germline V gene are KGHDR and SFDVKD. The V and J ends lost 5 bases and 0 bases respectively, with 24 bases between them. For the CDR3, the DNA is TGTGCCACCAGTGCCGCACGGCCAGGGCCCGACGGACCGAACACCGGGGAGCTGTTTTTT. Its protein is CATSAARPGPDGPNTGELFF.

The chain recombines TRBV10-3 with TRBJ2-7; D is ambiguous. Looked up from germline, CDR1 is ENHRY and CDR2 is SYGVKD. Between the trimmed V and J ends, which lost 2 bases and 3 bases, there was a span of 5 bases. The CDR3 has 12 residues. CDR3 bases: TGTGCCATCAGTGAGACTAACTACGAGCAGTACTTC. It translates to CAISETNYEQYF.

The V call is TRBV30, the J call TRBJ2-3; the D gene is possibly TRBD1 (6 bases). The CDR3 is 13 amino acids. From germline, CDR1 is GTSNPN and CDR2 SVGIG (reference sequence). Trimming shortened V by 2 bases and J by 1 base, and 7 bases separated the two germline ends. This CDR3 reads CAWSKGGTDTQYF. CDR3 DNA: TGTGCCTGGAGTAAGGGGGGCACAGATACGCAGTATTTT.

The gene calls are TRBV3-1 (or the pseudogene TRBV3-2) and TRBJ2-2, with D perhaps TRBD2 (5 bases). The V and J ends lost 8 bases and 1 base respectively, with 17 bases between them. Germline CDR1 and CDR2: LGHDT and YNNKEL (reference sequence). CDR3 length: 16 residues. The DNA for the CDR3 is TGTGCCAGCGGCGTTCTTGGGCGGGTGAACACCGGGGAGCTGTTTTTT. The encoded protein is CASGVLGRVNTGELFF.

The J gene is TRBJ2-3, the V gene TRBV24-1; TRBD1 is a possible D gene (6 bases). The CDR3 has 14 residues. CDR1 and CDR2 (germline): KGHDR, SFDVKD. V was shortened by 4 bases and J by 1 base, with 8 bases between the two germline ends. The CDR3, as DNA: TGTGCCACCAGTGACCCAGGGGGCACAGATACGCAGTATTTT. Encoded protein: CATSDPGGTDTQYF.

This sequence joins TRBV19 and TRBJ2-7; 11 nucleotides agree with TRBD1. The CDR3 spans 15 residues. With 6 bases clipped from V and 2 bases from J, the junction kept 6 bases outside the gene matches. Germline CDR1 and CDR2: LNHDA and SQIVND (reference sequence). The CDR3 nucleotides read TGTGCCAGTAGCCATGGGACAGGGGGAACCTACGAGCAGTACTTC. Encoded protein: CASSHGTGGTYEQYF.

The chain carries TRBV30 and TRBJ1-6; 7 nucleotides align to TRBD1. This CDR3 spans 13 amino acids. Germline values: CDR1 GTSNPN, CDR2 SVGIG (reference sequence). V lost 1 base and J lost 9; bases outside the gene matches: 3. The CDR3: CAWSATGPSPLHF. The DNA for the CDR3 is TGTGCCTGGAGTGCGACAGGGCCTTCACCCCTCCACTTT.

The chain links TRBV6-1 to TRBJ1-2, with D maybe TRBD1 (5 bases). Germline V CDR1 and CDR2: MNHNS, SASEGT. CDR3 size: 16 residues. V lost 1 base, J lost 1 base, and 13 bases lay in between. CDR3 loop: CASSEDRGSINYGYTF. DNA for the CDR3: TGTGCCAGCAGTGAAGATCGGGGGAGTATTAACTATGGCTACACCTTC.

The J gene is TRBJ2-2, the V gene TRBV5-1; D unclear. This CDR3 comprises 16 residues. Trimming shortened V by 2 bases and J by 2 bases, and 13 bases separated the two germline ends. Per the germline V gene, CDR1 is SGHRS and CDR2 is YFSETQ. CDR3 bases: TGCGCCAGCAGCTTAGGAAACGGAGTAAACACCGGGGAGCTGTTTTTT. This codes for CASSLGNGVNTGELFF. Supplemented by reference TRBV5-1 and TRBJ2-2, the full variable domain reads KAGVTQTPRYLIKTRGQQVTLSCSPISGHRSVSWYQQTPGQGLQFLFEYFSETQRNKGNFPGRFSGRQFSNSRSEMNVSTLELGDSALYLCASSLGNGVNTGELFFGEGSRLTVL.

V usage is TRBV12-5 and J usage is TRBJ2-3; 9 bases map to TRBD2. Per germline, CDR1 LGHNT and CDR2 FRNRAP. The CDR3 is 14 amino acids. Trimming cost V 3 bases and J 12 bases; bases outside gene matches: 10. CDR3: CASGLDSGGMSQYF. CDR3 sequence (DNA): TGTGCTAGTGGTTTAGATAGCGGGGGCATGTCCCAGTATTTT.

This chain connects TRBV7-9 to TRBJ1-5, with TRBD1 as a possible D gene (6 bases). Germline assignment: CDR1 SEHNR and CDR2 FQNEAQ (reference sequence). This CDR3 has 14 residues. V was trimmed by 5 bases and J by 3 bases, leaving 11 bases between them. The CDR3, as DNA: TGTGCCAGCAGCCCACAGGGATTCAATCAGCCCCAGCATTTT. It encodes CASSPQGFNQPQHF.

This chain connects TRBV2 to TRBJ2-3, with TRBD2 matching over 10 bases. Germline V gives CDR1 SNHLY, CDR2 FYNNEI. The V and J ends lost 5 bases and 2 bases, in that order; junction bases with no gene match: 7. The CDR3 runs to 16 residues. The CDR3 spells CASSFPTSGFTDTQYF. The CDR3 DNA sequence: TGTGCCAGCAGTTTCCCGACTAGCGGGTTCACAGATACGCAGTATTTT. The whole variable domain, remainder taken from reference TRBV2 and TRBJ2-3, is EPEVTQTPSHQVTQMGQEVILRCVPISNHLYFYWYRQILGQKVEFLVSFYNNEISEKSEIFDDQFSVERPDGSNFTLKIRSTKLEDSAMYFCASSFPTSGFTDTQYFGPGTRLTVL.

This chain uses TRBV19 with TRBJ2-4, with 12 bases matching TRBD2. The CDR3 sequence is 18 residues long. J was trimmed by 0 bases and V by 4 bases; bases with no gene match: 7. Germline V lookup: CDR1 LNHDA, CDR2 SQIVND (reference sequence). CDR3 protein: CASSTLAGGSLAKNIQYF. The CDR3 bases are TGTGCCAGTAGTACTCTAGCGGGGGGGTCTCTAGCCAAAAACATTCAGTACTTC.

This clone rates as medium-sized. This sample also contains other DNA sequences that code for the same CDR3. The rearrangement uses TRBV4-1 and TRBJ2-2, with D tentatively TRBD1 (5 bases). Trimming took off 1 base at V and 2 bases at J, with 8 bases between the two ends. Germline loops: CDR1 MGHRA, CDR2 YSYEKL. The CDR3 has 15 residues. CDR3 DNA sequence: TGCGCCAGCAGCCAAGCAGGGCGCAACACCGGGGAGCTGTTTTTT. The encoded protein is CASSQAGRNTGELFF.

This CDR3 reads CASSEPYRAGELFF. The DNA for the CDR3 is TGTGCCAGCAGTGAACCCTACAGGGCGGGGGAGCTGTTTTTT. V is TRBV25-1 and J is TRBJ2-2; a weak D match, TRBD1 (6 bases). Trimming cost V 2 bases and J 8 bases, with 12 bases left between them. The germline gives CDR1 MGHDK, CDR2 SYGVNS. This CDR3 is 14 amino acids long.

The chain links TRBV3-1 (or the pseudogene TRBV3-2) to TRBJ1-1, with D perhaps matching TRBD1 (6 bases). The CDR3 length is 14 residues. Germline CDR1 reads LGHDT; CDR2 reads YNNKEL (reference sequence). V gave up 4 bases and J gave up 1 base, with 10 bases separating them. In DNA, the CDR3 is TGTGCCAGCAGCCTCGGGGGGCCGAACACTGAAGCTTTCTTT. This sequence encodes CASSLGGPNTEAFF.

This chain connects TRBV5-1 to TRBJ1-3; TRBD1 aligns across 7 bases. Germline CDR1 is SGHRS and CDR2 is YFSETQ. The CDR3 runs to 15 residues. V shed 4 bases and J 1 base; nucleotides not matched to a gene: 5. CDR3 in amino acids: CASSPRGLSGNTIYF. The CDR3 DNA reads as TGCGCCAGCAGCCCGAGGGGGCTTTCTGGAAACACCATATATTTT.

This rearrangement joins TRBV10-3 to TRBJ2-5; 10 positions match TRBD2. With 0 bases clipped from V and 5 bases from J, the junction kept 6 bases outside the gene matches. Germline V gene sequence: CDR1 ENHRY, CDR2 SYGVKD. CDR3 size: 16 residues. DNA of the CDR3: TGTGCCATCAGTGAGTCGAGGAGCGGGGGGGTGGAGACCCAGTACTTC. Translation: CAISESRSGGVETQYF.

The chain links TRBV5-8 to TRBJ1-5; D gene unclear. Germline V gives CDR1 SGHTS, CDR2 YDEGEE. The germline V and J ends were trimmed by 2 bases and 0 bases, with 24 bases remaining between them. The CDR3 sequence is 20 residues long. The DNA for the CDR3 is TGTGCCAGCAGCTTCTCGAGGAGGCAGGCGGCCTTCTATAGCAATCAGCCCCAGCATTTT. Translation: CASSFSRRQAAFYSNQPQHF.